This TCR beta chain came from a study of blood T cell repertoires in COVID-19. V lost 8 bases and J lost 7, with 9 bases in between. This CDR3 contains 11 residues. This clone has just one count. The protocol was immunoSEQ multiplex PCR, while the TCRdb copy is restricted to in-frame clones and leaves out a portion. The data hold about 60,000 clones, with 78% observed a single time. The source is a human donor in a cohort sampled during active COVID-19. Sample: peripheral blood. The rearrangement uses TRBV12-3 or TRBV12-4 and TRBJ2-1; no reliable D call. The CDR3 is CASRQINEQFF. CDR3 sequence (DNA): TGTGCCAGCCGTCAGATAAATGAGCAGTTCTTC.